A single sample gave rise to the 12 T cell receptor beta chains below, sequenced in a study of CXCR3-negative and CXCR3-positive naive CD8 T cells. The libraries of TRB cDNA were prepared using 5' RACE with UMI labels. TCRdb reprocessed the 5' RACE reads and stores each CDR3 protein as one record, lacking DNA. Its listing shows some 41,000 distinct CDR3 sequences. Sequencing was performed on memory CD8+ T cells from blood. The receptors shown here come from a human donor in good health. Some clones in this sample may be carry-over from other donors' samples.

The chain combines TRBV6-6 with TRBJ1-1; the TCRdb call, TRBD1, lacks DNA for checking. The CDR3 has 14 residues. CDR1 MNHNY and CDR2 SVGAGI come from the germline V gene (reference sequence). The chain's CDR3 is CASSYGPPGTEAFF.

This sequence joins TRBV29-1 and TRBJ1-3; without DNA, the TCRdb call of TRBD1 cannot be checked. CDR1 is SQVTM and CDR2 is ANQGSEA in the germline V gene. CDR3 length equals 14 residues. This CDR3 is CSVVGGAGGNTIYF. The variable domain in full, completed from reference TRBV29-1 and TRBJ1-3, reads SAVISQKPSRDICQRGTSLTIQCQVDSQVTMMFWYRQQPGQSLTLIATANQGSEATYESGFVIDKFPISRPNLTFSTLTVSNMSPEDSSIYLCSVVGGAGGNTIYFGEGSWLTVV.

The chain links TRBV12-3 or TRBV12-4 to TRBJ2-7; TCRdb lists TRBD2, though no DNA is available to test this call. The CDR3 contains 13 residues. This CDR3 reads CASSFILPYEQYF.

This clonotype is classed as medium-sized by frequency. The chain recombines TRBV4-2 with TRBJ2-2; as DNA is missing, the TRBD1 call by TCRdb cannot be tested. CDR1 is LGHNA and CDR2 is YNFKEQ in the germline V gene. CDR3 length: 15 amino acids. The CDR3 reads CASSQTDGGAGELFF.

The V gene is TRBV7-8, the J gene TRBJ2-7. The CDR3 is made up of 15 amino acids. The germline V gene has CDR1 SGHVS and CDR2 FQNEAQ. CDR3 protein: CASSLGRQGSYEQYF.

The V and J genes are TRBV2 and TRBJ2-1. Germline loops: CDR1 SNHLY, CDR2 FYNNEI. The CDR3 is 15 amino acids. The chain's CDR3 is CASSEIIGKGNEQFF.

The gene calls are TRBV20-1 and TRBJ2-5. Germline V gene lookup returns CDR1 DFQATT and CDR2 SNEGSKA (reference sequence). The CDR3 runs 14 residues. The CDR3 sequence is CSARRGVLGVTQYF.

The J gene is TRBJ2-1, the V gene TRBV15. Per germline, CDR1 LNHNV and CDR2 YYDKDF (reference sequence). The CDR3 is 16 residues long. CDR3 sequence reads: CATSMTKAYSYNEQFF.

The genes are TRBV6-2 or TRBV6-3 and TRBJ1-6; TCRdb outputs TRBD1, but without DNA this stays unchecked. This CDR3 comprises 14 residues. Germline CDR1 and CDR2: MNHEY and SVGEGT. CDR3 loop: CASTPVGHSSPLHF.

This sequence joins TRBV5-1 and TRBJ1-2. This CDR3 contains 17 residues. Germline V lookup: CDR1 SGHRS, CDR2 YFSETQ. CDR3 residues: CASSADYWDPPEYGYTF.

The gene calls are TRBV12-3 or TRBV12-4 and TRBJ2-7. This CDR3 is built from 15 residues. CDR3 sequence reads: CASSPSQGTSYEQYF.

V is TRBV20-1 and J is TRBJ2-3; TCRdb picks TRBD1, but there is no DNA to check that call. The CDR3 spans 16 residues. Germline-derived CDR1 and CDR2 are DFQATT and SNEGSKA (reference sequence). This CDR3 is CSARSLAGDPTDTQYF.